The sequence of this T cell receptor beta chain was determined in a study of T cells after yellow fever vaccination. Study findings and constraints: Secondary responses were weaker yet peaked faster, day 5 versus 15.

TCRdb reprocessed the 5' RACE reads with MiXCR, giving one entry per CDR3 protein. Among some 550,000 distinct CDR3 sequences listed, less than 20% were seen once. The CDR3 sequence is 15 residues long. Per the germline V gene, CDR1 is MNHEY and CDR2 is SVGAGI. Trimming removed 4 bases from V and 2 bases from J, with 9 bases in between. Remarks on this clonotype: Its target is unknown.

The source was PBMCs, collected 15 days after the yellow fever booster vaccination. The genes are TRBV6-5 and TRBJ2-6; possibly TRBD1 or TRBD2 for D (5 bases each). The TCR was taken from a man between 25 and 39 years old who received the YFV17D yellow fever vaccine. Written as DNA, the CDR3 is TGTGCCAGCAGTTGGGGGACGGCTGGGGCCAACGTCCTGACTTTC. The encoded protein is CASSWGTAGANVLTF.